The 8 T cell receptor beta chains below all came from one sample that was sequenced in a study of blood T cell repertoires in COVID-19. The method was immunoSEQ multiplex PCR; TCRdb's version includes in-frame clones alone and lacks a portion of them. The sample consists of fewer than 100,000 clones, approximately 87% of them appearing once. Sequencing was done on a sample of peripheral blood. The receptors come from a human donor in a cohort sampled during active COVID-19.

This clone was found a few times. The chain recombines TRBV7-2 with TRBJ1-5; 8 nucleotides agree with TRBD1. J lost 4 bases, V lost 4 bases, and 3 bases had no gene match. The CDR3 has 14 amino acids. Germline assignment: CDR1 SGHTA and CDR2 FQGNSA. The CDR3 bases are TGTGCCAGCAGCTCGGACAGGGTAAATCAGCCCCAGCATTTT. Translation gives CASSSDRVNQPQHF. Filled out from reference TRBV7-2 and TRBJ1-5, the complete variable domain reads GAGVSQSPSNKVTEKGKDVELRCDPISGHTALYWYRQSLGQGLEFLIYFQGNSAPDKSGLPSDRFSAERTGGSVSTLTIQRTQQEDSAVYLCASSSDRVNQPQHFGDGTRLSIL.

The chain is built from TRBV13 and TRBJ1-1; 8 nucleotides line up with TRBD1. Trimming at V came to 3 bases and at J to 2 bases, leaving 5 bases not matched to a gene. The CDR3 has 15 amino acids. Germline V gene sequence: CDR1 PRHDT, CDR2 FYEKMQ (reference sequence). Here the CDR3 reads CASSFRQGRNTEAFF. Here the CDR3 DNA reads TGTGCCAGCAGCTTCAGACAGGGGAGAAACACTGAAGCTTTCTTT.

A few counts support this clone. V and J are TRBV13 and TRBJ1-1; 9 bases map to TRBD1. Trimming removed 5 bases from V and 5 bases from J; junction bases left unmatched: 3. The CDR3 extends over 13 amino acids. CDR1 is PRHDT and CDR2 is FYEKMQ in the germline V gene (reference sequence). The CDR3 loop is CASSLGQGTEAFF. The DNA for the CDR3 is TGTGCCAGCAGCCTCGGACAGGGGACTGAAGCTTTCTTT. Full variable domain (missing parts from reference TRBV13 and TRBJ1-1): AAGVIQSPRHLIKEKRETATLKCYPIPRHDTVYWYQQGPGQDPQFLISFYEKMQSDKGSIPDRFSAQQFSDYHSELNMSSLELGDSALYFCASSLGQGTEAFFGQGTRLTVV.

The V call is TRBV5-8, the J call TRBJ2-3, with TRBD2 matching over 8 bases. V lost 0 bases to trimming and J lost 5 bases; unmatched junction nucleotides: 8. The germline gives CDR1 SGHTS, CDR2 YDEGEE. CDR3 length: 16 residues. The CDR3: CASSLASRGDGDTQYF. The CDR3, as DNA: TGTGCCAGCAGCTTGGCCTCGCGGGGGGATGGAGATACGCAGTATTTT.

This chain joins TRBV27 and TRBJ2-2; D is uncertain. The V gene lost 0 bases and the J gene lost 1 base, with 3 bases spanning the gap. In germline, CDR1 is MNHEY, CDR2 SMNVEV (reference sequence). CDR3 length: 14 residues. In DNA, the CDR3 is TGTGCCAGCAGTTTATCCCTGAACACCGGGGAGCTGTTTTTT. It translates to CASSLSLNTGELFF.

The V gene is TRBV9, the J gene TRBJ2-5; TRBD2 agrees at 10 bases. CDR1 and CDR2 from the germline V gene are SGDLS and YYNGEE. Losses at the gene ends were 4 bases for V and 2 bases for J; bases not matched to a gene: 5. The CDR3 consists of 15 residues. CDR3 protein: CASSISGGPQETQYF. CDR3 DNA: TGTGCCAGCAGCATTAGCGGGGGGCCACAAGAGACCCAGTACTTC.

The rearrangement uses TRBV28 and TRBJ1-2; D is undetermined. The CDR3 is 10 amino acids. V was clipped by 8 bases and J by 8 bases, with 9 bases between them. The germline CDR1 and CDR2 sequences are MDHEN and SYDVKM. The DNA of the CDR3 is TGTGCCAGCGAAAGCCGGGGCTACACCTTC. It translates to CASESRGYTF.

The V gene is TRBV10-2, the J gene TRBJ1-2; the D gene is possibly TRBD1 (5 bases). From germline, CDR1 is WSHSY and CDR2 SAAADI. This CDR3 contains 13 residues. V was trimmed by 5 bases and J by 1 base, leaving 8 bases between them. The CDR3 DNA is TGCGCCAGCAGTCCCGACAGTAACTATGGCTACACCTTC. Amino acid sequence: CASSPDSNYGYTF.